These 18 T cell receptor beta chains share one sample of origin, sequenced in a study of T-cell memory formation after mild COVID-19. TCRdb itself ran the 5' RACE reads through MiXCR, one entry per CDR3 protein. The sample holds nearly 250,000 distinct CDR3 sequences; approximately 15% are singletons and the top ten take about 2%. Material: PBMCs or a T cell subset sorted from them (not recorded which). These receptors originate from an adult woman who had mild COVID-19 (a few samples of this study predate the infection). Cell type and time point are not known.

V usage is TRBV20-1 and J usage is TRBJ2-1; D may be TRBD1 or TRBD2 (5 bases each). CDR3 length: 15 amino acids. Germline CDR1 reads DFQATT; CDR2 reads SNEGSKA (reference sequence). V was pared by 4 bases and J by 8 bases, with 21 bases between. The CDR3 region is CSATVGTAPDDEQFF. The DNA of the CDR3 is TGCAGTGCTACGGTCGGGACCGCCCCGGACGATGAGCAGTTCTTC.

This clonotype was seen a few times. This sequence joins TRBV18 and TRBJ1-3; the D is unclear. Trimming left V 4 bases short and J 4 bases short, with 11 bases between. Germline V gene data show CDR1 as KGHSH and CDR2 as LQKENI. The CDR3 extends over 14 amino acids. The DNA of the CDR3 is TGTGCCAGCTCACGGGAACACTCGGGAAACACCATATATTTT. It yields the protein CASSREHSGNTIYF.

The sample holds a few counts of this clonotype. The rearrangement joins TRBV4-1 to TRBJ2-7; the match to TRBD1 covers 9 bases. The V gene end was trimmed by 4 bases and the J gene end by 3 bases; junction bases not matched to a gene: 4. CDR1 and CDR2 from the germline V gene are MGHRA and YSYEKL. This CDR3 contains 14 residues. The CDR3 coding sequence is TGCGCCAGCAGCCCCGTGACAGGGGGCTACGAGCAGTACTTC. Encoded protein: CASSPVTGGYEQYF.

The chain joins TRBV24-1 to TRBJ2-2, with D possibly matching TRBD1 (6 bases). The V end was cut by 1 base, the J end by 5 bases, with 10 bases between. There are 15 residues in the CDR3. Germline V gene lookup returns CDR1 KGHDR and CDR2 SFDVKD. CDR3 DNA: TGTGCCACCAGTGATTTAAGGGGGAATACCGGGGAGCTGTTTTTT. It codes for CATSDLRGNTGELFF.

This clonotype was found many times. The rearrangement links TRBV20-1 to TRBJ2-7, with D unclear. The CDR3 covers 13 residues. The V gene's germline CDR1 is DFQATT and CDR2 SNEGSKA (reference sequence). Deletions cut 0 bases from V and 7 bases from J, with 13 bases between. The CDR3 DNA reads as TGCAGTGCTAGAGATGGCCGGCCCGGTGAGCAGTACTTC. Its translation: CSARDGRPGEQYF.

V gene TRBV2 combines with J gene TRBJ2-1; TRBD1 matches at 11 bases. The CDR3 is 16 residues long. The germline CDR1 and CDR2 sequences are SNHLY and FYNNEI. The ends lost 3 bases at V and 5 bases at J; junction bases unmatched: 6. Here the CDR3 reads CASSDIRDRGNNEQFF. In DNA, the CDR3 is TGTGCCAGCAGTGATATCCGGGACAGGGGGAACAATGAGCAGTTCTTC.

This chain links TRBV7-2 with TRBJ2-2, with 13 bases identical to TRBD2. This CDR3 contains 17 residues. CDR1 and CDR2 from the germline V gene are SGHTA and FQGNSA. V shed 5 bases, J shed 4 bases, and the junction held 7 bases outside the gene matches. This CDR3 is CASSPTSGGSLTGELFF. In DNA, the CDR3 is TGTGCCAGCAGCCCGACTAGCGGGGGGTCTCTCACCGGGGAGCTGTTTTTT.

The chain links TRBV7-3 to TRBJ2-3; the match to TRBD2 covers 7 bases. The J segment lost 9 bases and the V segment lost 4 bases, leaving 13 bases of the junction unmatched. This CDR3 has 15 residues. From germline, CDR1 is SGHTA and CDR2 FQGTGA. CDR3: CASSSQAGTGQTQYF. The CDR3 DNA reads as TGTGCCAGCAGCTCCCAAGCGGGGACCGGGCAAACGCAGTATTTT.

Many counts were recorded for this clonotype. The rearrangement links TRBV20-1 to TRBJ2-3; possible D gene TRBD2, 5 bases. CDR3 length equals 12 residues. V dropped 6 bases and J dropped 9 bases, with 16 bases sitting between them. CDR1 DFQATT and CDR2 SNEGSKA come from the germline V gene (reference sequence). This CDR3 reads CSASGLKRTQYF. The CDR3 DNA reads as TGCAGTGCCTCTGGACTGAAGCGGACGCAGTATTTT.

The genes are TRBV10-3 and TRBJ2-7; D gene uncertain. The CDR3 is made up of 13 amino acids. The V end lost 7 bases, the J end lost 3 bases, and 13 bases lay between the germline ends. Germline V gene sequence: CDR1 ENHRY, CDR2 SYGVKD. The CDR3 is CAINEDARYEQYF. DNA of the CDR3: TGTGCCATCAACGAGGATGCGCGCTACGAGCAGTACTTC.

In its sample, this clonotype was seen a few times. V and J are TRBV7-3 and TRBJ2-5; D is perhaps TRBD1 (6 bases). Germline CDR1 is SGHTA and CDR2 is FQGTGA. Trimming shortened V by 5 bases and J by 4 bases, and 17 bases separated the two germline ends. The CDR3 spans 15 residues. The CDR3, as DNA: TGTGCCAGCAGCCCATCTACCCGCAGGGGAGAGACCCAGTACTTC. Protein: CASSPSTRRGETQYF.

This clonotype was detected a few times. The chain links TRBV2 to TRBJ1-6, with D perhaps matching TRBD1 (6 bases). The CDR3 runs 16 residues. Germline loops: CDR1 SNHLY, CDR2 FYNNEI. Between the trimmed V and J ends, which lost 8 bases and 1 base, there was a span of 15 bases. As DNA, the CDR3 is TGTGCCAGCCGACAGGAGGGAAGGTCCTATAATTCACCCCTCCACTTT. As protein: CASRQEGRSYNSPLHF.

The rearrangement joins TRBV12-3 or TRBV12-4 to TRBJ1-2, with D unresolved. The CDR3 sequence is 12 residues long. V dropped 5 bases and J dropped 6 bases, with 10 bases sitting between them. CDR3 residues: CASSGFRDGYTF. CDR3 sequence (DNA): TGTGCCAGCAGTGGATTTCGCGATGGCTACACCTTC.

This sequence joins TRBV30 and TRBJ1-1; 9 nucleotides align to TRBD1. The CDR3 is 14 residues long. V lost 3 bases and J lost 4; bases outside the gene matches: 6. Germline CDR1 reads GTSNPN; CDR2 reads SVGIG (reference sequence). CDR3 in amino acids: CAWSSLDRGTEAFF. CDR3 in DNA: TGTGCCTGGAGCTCACTGGACAGGGGCACTGAAGCTTTCTTT.

This clonotype has just a few counts. The CDR3, as DNA: TGTGCCAGCTCACCGAGCGGACGCACAGATACGCAGTATTTT. Translated: CASSPSGRTDTQYF. The chain combines TRBV18 with TRBJ2-3; D is possibly TRBD2 (5 bases). Germline CDR1 reads KGHSH; CDR2 reads LQKENI. The CDR3 is 14 amino acids. V was cut by 3 bases and J by 1 base, with 8 bases left in between.

The V gene is TRBV5-1, the J gene TRBJ2-7; D might be TRBD1 or TRBD2, each matching 5 bases. CDR1 and CDR2 from the germline V gene are SGHRS and YFSETQ. With 3 bases removed from V and 0 bases from J, the gap between germline ends came to 16 bases. The CDR3 sequence is 16 residues long. The DNA of the CDR3 is TGCGCCAGCAGCTCGTTACCGGGACCGAGCTCCTACGAGCAGTACTTC. Translating gives CASSSLPGPSSYEQYF.

This clonotype has a handful of counts. The J gene is TRBJ1-5, the V gene TRBV12-3 or TRBV12-4; 8 bases line up with TRBD1. This CDR3 is 12 amino acids long. Trimming took 6 bases from V and 7 from J; bases not matched to a gene: 2. CDR3 residues: CASRTGEQPQHF. The CDR3 DNA sequence: TGTGCCAGCAGGACAGGGGAACAGCCCCAGCATTTT.

The chain uses TRBV7-9 and TRBJ2-3; 9 positions match TRBD1. The germline V gene encodes CDR1 SEHNR and CDR2 FQNEAQ (reference sequence). The V gene end was trimmed by 5 bases and the J gene end by 6 bases; junction bases not matched to a gene: 9. This CDR3 contains 15 residues. CDR3 protein: CASSNIRDRVDTQYF. CDR3 coding DNA: TGTGCCAGCAGCAATATCCGGGACAGGGTCGATACGCAGTATTTT.